Below, one T cell receptor (beta chain) is given with its context. Generated by immunoSEQ multiplex PCR, the TCRdb table keeps only in-frame clones and is missing some. This table holds about 34,000 clones, 80% to 90% found once. The V and J ends lost 5 bases and 2 bases respectively, with 10 bases between them. Germline CDR1 and CDR2: SEHNR and FQNEAQ (reference sequence). This CDR3 comprises 13 residues. The data belong to a study of T cell changes during pregnancy in multiple sclerosis. The clonotype comes from a female donor with multiple sclerosis, enrolled in a pregnancy study. The sample consisted of CD8+ T cells from peripheral blood mononuclear cells, taken in the third trimester of pregnancy. The V call is TRBV7-9, the J call TRBJ2-7; D might be TRBD2 (6 bases). The CDR3 sequence: CASSRDSPYEQYF. The DNA of the CDR3 is TGTGCCAGCAGCCGGGACTCGCCCTACGAGCAGTACTTC.